This TCR beta chain is from a study of blood T cell repertoires in COVID-19. Overall study context: Italy, Spain and the United States were the sources of the convalescent and acute COVID-19 samples. T cells, B-cell-depleted T cells, or PBMCs supplied cDNA or gDNA.

The V gene end was trimmed by 4 bases and the J gene end by 6 bases; junction bases not matched to a gene: 8. Germline CDR1 reads SGHDT; CDR2 reads YYEEEE. CDR3 length: 16 residues. Original processing notes: It was from reference gene primer amplification that nucleated cell counts were estimated. Measured with immunoSEQ multiplex PCR; TCRdb has only the in-frame clones, and not every one. Clone size and the V and J calls come from that table; the DNA yielded D and trimming. The table records about 120,000 clones, roughly 79% of them present only once. The sequenced sample consisted of peripheral blood. This TCR was recovered from a human donor in a cohort sampled during active COVID-19. V is TRBV5-6 and J is TRBJ2-7; 15 bases match TRBD2. Here the CDR3 reads CASSPRTSGRAAEQYF. The CDR3 nucleotides read TGTGCCAGCAGCCCGAGGACTAGCGGGAGGGCGGCCGAGCAGTACTTC.